The sample holds a few counts of the clone carrying this T cell receptor (beta chain). These data come from a study of response to subunit inactivated influenza vaccine. A single record per CDR3 protein comes from TCRdb applying MiXCR to the RT-PCR reads. The table includes about 540,000 distinct CDR3 sequences, around a quarter detected once. V dropped 10 bases and J dropped 3; count of bases not matched to a gene: 8. The CDR3 has 13 amino acids. CDR1 and CDR2 from the germline V gene are MNHNY and SVGAGI (reference sequence). The sample was also linked to a second study, of T cells expressing NK-cell markers. As that report states: It was by 5'RACE template switching with UMIs that TCR beta cDNA was made. HCMV seropositivity characterized most of the eight sequenced donors, and seronegativity one. Of the CD8+ T cells in about 6 donors, roughly 1.0-7.0% belonged to dominant NKG2C+ clonotypes.

The chain employs TRBV6-6 and TRBJ2-7, with 8 bases lining up with TRBD1. The TCR sequence derives from a man in his forties or fifties who received an inactivated influenza vaccine. The sequences come from CD4+ T cells sorted from PBMCs, collected about 13 days after vaccination. The CDR3 is CANSAGTGYEQYF. DNA of the CDR3: TGTGCCAACTCCGCCGGGACAGGCTACGAGCAGTACTTC.